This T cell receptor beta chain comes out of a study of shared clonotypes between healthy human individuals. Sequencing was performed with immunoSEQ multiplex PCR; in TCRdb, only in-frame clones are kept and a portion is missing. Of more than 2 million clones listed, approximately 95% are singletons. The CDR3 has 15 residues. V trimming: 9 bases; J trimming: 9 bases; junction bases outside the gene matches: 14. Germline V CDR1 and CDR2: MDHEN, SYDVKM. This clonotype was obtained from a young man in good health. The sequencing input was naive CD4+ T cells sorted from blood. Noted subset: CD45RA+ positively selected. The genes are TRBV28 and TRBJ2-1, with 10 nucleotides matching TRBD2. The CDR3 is CARAITSGVEGEQFF. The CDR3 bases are TGTGCCAGGGCAATCACTAGCGGGGTTGAGGGTGAGCAGTTCTTC.